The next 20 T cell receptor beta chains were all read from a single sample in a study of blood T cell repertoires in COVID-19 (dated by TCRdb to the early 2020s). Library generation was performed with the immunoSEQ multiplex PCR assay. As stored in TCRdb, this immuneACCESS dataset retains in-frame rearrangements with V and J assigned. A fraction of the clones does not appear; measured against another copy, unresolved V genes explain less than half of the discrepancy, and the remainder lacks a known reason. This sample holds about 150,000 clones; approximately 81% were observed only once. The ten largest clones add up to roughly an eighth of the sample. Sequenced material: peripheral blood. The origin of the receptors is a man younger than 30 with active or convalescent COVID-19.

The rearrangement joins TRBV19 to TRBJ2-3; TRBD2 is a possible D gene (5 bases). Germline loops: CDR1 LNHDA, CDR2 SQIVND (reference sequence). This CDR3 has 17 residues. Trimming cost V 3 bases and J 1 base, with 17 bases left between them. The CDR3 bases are TGTGCCAGTAGTATGTGGCTAGCCGGTCTCGGCACAGATACGCAGTATTTT. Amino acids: CASSMWLAGLGTDTQYF. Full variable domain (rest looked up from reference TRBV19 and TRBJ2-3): DGGITQSPKYLFRKEGQNVTLSCEQNLNHDAMYWYRQDPGQGLRLIYYSQIVNDFQKGDIAEGYSVSREKKESFPLTVTSAQKNPTAFYLCASSMWLAGLGTDTQYFGPGTRLTVL.

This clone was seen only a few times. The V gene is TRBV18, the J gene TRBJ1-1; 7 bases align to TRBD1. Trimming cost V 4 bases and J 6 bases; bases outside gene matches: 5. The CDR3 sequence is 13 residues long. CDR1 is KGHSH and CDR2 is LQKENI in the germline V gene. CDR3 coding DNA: TGTGCCAGCTCACTCCAGGACAGGTCTGAAGCTTTCTTT. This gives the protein CASSLQDRSEAFF.

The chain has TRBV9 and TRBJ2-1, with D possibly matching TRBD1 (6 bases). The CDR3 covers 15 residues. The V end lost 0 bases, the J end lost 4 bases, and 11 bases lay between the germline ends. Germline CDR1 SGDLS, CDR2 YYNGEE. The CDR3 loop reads CASSVGQGRYNEQFF. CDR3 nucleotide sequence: TGTGCCAGCAGCGTAGGTCAGGGGCGGTACAATGAGCAGTTCTTC.

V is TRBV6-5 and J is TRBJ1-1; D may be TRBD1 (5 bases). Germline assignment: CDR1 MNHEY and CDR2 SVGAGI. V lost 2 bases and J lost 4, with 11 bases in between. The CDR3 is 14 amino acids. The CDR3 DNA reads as TGTGCCAGCAGTTACGGACAAAGGGGCACTGAAGCTTTCTTT. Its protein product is CASSYGQRGTEAFF.

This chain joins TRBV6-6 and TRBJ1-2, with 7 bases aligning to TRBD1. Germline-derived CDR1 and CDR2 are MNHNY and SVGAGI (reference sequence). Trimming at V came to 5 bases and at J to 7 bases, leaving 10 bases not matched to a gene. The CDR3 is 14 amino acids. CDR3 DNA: TGTGCCAGCAGTGATGACAGGGAGGTGTCTGGCTACACCTTC. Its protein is CASSDDREVSGYTF.

CDR3 DNA: TGTGCCAGCAGTTACCGACAGGGCTACGAGCAGTACTTC. Translating gives CASSYRQGYEQYF. The chain recombines TRBV6-5 with TRBJ2-7; 7 bases map to TRBD1. J gave up 3 bases and V 2 bases, and 1 base lay outside the gene matches. Germline V gene sequence: CDR1 MNHEY, CDR2 SVGAGI. There are 13 residues in the CDR3.

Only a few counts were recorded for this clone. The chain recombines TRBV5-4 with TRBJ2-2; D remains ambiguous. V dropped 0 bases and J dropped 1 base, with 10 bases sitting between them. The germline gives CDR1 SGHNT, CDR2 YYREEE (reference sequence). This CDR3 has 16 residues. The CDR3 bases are TGTGCCAGCAGCTTGGGAGGTGGCATGAACACCGGGGAGCTGTTTTTT. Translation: CASSLGGGMNTGELFF.

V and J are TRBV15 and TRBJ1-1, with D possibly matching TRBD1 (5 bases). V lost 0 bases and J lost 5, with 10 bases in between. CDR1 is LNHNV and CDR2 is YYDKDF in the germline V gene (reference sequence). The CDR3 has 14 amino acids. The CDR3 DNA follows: TGTGCCACCAGCAGAGATGTTGGGGGGACTGAAGCTTTCTTT. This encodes CATSRDVGGTEAFF.

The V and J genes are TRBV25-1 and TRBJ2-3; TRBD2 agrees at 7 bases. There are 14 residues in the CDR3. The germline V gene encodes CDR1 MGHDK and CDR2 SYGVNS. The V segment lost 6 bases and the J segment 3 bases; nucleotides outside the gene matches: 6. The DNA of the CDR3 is TGTGCCAGCAGCCGGACTAGACCGACAGATACGCAGTATTTT. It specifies CASSRTRPTDTQYF.

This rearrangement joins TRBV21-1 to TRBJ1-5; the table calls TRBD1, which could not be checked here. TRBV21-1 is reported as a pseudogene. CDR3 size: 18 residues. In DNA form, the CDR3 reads TGTGCCAGCAGCAAAAAGGGCCAGGGGGGTCAAACCAATCAGCCCCAGCATTTT. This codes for CASSKKGQGGQTNQPQHF.

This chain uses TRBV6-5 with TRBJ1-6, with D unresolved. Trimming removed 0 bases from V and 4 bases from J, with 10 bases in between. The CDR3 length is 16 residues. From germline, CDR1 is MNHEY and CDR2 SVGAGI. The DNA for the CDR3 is TGTGCCAGCAGTTACTCATACAGCCATTATAATTCACCCCTCCACTTT. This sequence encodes CASSYSYSHYNSPLHF.

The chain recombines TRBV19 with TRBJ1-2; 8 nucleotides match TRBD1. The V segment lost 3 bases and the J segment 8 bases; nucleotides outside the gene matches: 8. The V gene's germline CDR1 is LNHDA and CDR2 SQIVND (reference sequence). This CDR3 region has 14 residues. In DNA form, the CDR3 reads TGTGCCAGTAGTATTGGGACAGGAGGGGACGGCTACACCTTC. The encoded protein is CASSIGTGGDGYTF.

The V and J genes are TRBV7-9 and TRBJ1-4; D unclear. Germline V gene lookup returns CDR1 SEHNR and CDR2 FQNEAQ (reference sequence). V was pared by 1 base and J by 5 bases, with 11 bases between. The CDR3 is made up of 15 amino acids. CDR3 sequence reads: CASSLGVRSNEKLFF. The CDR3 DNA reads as TGTGCCAGCAGCTTAGGAGTCAGGTCAAATGAAAAACTGTTTTTT.

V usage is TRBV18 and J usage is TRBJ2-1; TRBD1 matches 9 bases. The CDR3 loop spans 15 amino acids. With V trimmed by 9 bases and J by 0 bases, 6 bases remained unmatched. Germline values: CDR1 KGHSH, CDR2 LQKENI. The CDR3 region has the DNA TGTGCCAGTATACAGGGGGCTAGCTCCTACAATGAGCAGTTCTTC. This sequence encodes CASIQGASSYNEQFF.

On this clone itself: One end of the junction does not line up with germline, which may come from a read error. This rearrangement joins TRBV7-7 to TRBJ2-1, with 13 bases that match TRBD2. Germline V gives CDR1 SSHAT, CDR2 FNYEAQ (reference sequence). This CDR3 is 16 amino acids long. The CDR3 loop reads CASSSGLAGAYNEQFF. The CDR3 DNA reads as TGTGCTAGCAGCTCAGGACTAGCGGGAGCCTACAATGAGCAGTTCTTC.

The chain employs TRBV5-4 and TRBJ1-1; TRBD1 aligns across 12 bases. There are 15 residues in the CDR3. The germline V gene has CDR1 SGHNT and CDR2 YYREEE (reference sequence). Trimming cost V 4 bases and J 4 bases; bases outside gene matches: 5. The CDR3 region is CASSRRDRGLTEAFF. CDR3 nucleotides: TGTGCCAGCAGCCGCCGGGACAGGGGGCTCACTGAAGCTTTCTTT.

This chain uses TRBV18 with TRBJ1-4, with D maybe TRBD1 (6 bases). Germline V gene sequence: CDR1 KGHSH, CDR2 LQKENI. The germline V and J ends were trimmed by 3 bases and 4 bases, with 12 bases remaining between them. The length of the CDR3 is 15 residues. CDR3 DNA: TGTGCCAGCTCACCCCGGAAGGGGGATAATGAAAAACTGTTTTTT. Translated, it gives CASSPRKGDNEKLFF.

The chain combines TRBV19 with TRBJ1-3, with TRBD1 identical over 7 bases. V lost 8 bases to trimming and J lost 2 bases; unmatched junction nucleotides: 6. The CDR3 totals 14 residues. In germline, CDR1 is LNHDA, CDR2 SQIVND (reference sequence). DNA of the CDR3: TGTGCCAGTGCTCAGACAGGGACTGGAAACACCATATATTTT. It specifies CASAQTGTGNTIYF.

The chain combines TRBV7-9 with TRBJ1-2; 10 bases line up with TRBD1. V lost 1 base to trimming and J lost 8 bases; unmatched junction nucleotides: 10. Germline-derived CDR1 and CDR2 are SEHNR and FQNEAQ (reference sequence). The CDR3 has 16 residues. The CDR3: CASSLDPGTGVLGYTF. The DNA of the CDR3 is TGTGCCAGCAGCTTAGATCCCGGGACAGGGGTTCTCGGCTACACCTTC.

CDR3 region: CASSLAGGPYGYTF. The CDR3 DNA follows: TGTGCCAGCAGCTTAGCGGGTGGGCCCTATGGCTACACCTTC. This chain joins TRBV7-2 and TRBJ1-2, with no clear D. CDR3 length: 14 residues. The V and J ends lost 0 bases and 4 bases respectively, with 9 bases between them. Germline CDR1 SGHTA, CDR2 FQGNSA.